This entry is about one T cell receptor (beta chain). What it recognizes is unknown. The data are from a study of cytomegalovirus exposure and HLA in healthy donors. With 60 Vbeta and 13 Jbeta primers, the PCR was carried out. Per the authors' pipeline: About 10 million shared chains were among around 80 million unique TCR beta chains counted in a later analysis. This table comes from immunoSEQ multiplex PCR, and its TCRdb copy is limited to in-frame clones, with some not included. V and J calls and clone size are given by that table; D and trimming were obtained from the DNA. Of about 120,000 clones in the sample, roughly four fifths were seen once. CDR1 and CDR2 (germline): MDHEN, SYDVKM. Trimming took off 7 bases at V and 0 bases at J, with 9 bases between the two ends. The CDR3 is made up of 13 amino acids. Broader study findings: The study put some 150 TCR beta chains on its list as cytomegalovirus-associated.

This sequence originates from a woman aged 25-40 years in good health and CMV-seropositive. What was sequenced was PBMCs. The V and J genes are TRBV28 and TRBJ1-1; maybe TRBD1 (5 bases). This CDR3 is CASTATVNTEAFF. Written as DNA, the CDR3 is TGTGCCAGCACCGCGACAGTGAACACTGAAGCTTTCTTT.